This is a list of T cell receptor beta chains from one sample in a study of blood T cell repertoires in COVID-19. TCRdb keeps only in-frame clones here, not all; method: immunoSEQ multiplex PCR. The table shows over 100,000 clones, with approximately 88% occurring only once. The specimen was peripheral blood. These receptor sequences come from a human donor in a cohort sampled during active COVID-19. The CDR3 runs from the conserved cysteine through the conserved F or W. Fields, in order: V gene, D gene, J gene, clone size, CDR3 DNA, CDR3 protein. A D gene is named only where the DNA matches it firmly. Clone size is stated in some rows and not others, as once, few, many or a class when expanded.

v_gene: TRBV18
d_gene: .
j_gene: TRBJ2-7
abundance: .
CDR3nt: TGTGCCAGCTCACCGCCATCTAGCTTTGAACAGTACTTC
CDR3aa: CASSPPSSFEQYF

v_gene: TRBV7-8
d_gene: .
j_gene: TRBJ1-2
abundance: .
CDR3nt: TGTGCCAGCAGTTCCAGGGAACGCGATGGCTACACCTTC
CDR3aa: CASSSRERDGYTF

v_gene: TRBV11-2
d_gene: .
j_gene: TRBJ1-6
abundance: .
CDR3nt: TGTGCCAGCAGCTTCGGAGGGTCCTATAATTCACCCCTCCACTTT
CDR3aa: CASSFGGSYNSPLHF

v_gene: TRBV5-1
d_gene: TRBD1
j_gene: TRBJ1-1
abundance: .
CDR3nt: TGCGCCAGCAGCTTGTTACAGGGGGCCGGTGAAGCTTTCTTT
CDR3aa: CASSLLQGAGEAFF

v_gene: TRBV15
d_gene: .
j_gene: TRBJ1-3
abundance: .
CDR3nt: TGTGCCACCAGCAGGGGGACAACCTTTAACACCATATATTTT
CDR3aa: CATSRGTTFNTIYF

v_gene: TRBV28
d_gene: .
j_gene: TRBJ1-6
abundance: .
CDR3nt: TGTGCCAGCAGTTTATCGGAGTATAATTCACCCCTCCACTTT
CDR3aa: CASSLSEYNSPLHF

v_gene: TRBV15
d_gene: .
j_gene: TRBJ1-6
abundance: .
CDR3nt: TGTGCCACCAGCGCGCTGAGGGACATCGATAATTCACCCCTCCACTTT
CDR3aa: CATSALRDIDNSPLHF

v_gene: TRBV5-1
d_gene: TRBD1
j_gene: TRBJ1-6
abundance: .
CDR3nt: TGCGCCAGCAGCATAGGGACAGGGGTGAATTCACCCCTCCACTTT
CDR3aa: CASSIGTGVNSPLHF

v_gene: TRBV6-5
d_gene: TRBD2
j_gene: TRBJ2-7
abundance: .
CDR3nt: TGTGCCAGCAGACGGACTAGCGGGGGGGCCTACGAGCAGTACTTC
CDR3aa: CASRRTSGGAYEQYF

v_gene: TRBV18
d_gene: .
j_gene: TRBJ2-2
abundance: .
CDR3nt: TGTGCCAGCTCACCTAATGGACAGACGAACACCGGGGAGCTGTTTTTT
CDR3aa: CASSPNGQTNTGELFF

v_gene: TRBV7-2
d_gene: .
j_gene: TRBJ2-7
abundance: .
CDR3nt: TGTGCCAGCAGCTTAGTTCCGCGGGGGCCACCCTACGAGCAGTACTTC
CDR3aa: CASSLVPRGPPYEQYF

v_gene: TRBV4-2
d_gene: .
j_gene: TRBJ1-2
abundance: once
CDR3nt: TGTGCCAGCAGCCAAGATGGGTACAGAAACAACTATGGCTACACCTTC
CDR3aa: CASSQDGYRNNYGYTF

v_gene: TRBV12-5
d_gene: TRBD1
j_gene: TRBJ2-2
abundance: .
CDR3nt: TGTGCTAGTGGACCGGGACAGGATTTTACCGGGGAGCTGTTTTTT
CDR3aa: CASGPGQDFTGELFF

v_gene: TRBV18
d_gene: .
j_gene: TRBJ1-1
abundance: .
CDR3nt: TGTGCCAGCTCACCAACGGTGGGGAGGGACACTGAAGCTTTCTTT
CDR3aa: CASSPTVGRDTEAFF

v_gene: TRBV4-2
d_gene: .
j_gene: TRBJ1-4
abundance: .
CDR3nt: TGTGCCAGCAGCCATCTAGGGGACAAGAATGAAAAACTGTTTTTT
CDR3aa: CASSHLGDKNEKLFF

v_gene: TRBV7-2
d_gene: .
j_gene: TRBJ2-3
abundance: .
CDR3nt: TGTGCCAGCAGCTTAGTGGAAGGAGGCACAGATACGCAGTATTTT
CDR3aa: CASSLVEGGTDTQYF

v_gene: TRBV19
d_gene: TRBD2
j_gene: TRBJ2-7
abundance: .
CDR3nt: TGTGCCAGTACCCGGACTAGCGGCCAAGCCGGGCCTCGGGAGCAGTACTTC
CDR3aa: CASTRTSGQAGPREQYF

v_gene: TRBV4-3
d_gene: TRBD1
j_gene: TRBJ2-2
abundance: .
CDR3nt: TGCGCCAGCAGCCACCTCGCCAGGGGGCGATACGGCACCGGGGAGCTGTTTTTT
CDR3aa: CASSHLARGRYGTGELFF

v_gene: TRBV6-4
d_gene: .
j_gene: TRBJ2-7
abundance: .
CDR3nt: TGTGCCAGCAGTGAACGGTTCGTCCAATCTTGCTACGAGCAGTACTTC
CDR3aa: CASSERFVQSCYEQYF

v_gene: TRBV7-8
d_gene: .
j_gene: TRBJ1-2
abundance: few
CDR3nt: TGTGCCAGCAGCTTAGGCCCTACTAACTATGGCTACACCTTC
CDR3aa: CASSLGPTNYGYTF